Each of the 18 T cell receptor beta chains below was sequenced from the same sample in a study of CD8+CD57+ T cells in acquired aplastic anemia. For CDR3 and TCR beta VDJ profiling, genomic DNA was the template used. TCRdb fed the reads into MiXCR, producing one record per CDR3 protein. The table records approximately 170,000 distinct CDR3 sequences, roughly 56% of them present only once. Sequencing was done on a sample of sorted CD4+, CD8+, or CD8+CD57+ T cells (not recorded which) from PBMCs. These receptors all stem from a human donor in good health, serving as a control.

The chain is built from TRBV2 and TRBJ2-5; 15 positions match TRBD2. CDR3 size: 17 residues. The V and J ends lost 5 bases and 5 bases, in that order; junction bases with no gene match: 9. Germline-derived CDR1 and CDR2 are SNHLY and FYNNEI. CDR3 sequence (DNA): TGTGCCAGCAGTATGGGACTAGCGGGGGGAAGTAGCGAGACCCAGTACTTC. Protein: CASSMGLAGGSSETQYF.

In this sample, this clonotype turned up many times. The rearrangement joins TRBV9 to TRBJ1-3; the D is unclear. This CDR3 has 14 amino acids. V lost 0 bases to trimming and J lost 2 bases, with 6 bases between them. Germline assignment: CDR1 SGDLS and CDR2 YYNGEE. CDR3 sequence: CASSVGEAGNTIYF. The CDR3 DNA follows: TGTGCCAGCAGCGTAGGGGAGGCTGGAAACACCATATATTTT.

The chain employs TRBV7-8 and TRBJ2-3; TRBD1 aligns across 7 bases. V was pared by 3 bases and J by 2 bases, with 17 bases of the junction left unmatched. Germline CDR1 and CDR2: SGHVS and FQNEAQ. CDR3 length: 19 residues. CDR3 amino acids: CASSFKGAGRSWNTDTQYF. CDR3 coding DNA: TGTGCCAGCAGCTTCAAGGGGGCGGGCAGGTCTTGGAACACAGATACGCAGTATTTT.

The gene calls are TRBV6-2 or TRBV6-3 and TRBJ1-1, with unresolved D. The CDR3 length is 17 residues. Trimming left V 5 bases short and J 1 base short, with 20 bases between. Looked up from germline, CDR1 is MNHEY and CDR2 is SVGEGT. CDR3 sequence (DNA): TGTGCCAGCAGTCCAATAACCTCGTTGGGCACGAACACTGAAGCTTTCTTT. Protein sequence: CASSPITSLGTNTEAFF.

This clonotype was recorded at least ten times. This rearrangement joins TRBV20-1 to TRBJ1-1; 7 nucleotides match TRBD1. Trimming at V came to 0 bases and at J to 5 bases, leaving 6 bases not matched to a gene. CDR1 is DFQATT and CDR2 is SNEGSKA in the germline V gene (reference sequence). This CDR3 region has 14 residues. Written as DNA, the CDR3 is TGCAGTGCTAGAGACAGGGGGGCGGGGACTGAAGCTTTCTTT. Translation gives CSARDRGAGTEAFF.

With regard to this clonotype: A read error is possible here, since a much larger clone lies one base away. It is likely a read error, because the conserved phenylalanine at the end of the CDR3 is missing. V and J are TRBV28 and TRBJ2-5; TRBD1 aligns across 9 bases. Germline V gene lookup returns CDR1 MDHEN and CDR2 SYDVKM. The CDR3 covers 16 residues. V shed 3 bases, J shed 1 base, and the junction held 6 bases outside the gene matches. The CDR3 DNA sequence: TGTGCCAGCAGTTTTCTCGGGACAGGGATCCAAGAGACCCAGTACTTA. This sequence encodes CASSFLGTGIQETQYL.

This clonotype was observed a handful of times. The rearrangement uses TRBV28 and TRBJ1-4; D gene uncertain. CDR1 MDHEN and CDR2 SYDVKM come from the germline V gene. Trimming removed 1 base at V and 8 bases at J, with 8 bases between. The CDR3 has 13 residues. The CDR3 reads CASSLSLEEKLFF. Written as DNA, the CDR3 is TGTGCCAGCAGTTTATCCCTGGAGGAAAAACTGTTTTTT. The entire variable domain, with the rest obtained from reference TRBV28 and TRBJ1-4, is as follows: DVKVTQSSRYLVKRTGEKVFLECVQDMDHENMFWYRQDPGLGLRLIYFSYDVKMKEKGDIPEGYSVSREKKERFSLILESASTNQTSMYLCASSLSLEEKLFFGSGTQLSVL.

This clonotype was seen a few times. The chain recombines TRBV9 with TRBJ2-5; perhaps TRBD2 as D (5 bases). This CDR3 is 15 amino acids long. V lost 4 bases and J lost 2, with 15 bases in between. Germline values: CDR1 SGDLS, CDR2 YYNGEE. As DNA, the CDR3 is TGTGCCAGCAGCCAAGAGGACTGGAATCAAGAGACCCAGTACTTC. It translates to CASSQEDWNQETQYF.

CDR3: CASSGSRNQPQHF. CDR3 DNA sequence: TGCGCCAGCAGTGGGTCGAGGAATCAGCCCCAGCATTTT. This sequence joins TRBV10-2 and TRBJ1-5; D is unclear. The germline gives CDR1 WSHSY, CDR2 SAAADI. Between the trimmed V and J ends, which lost 4 bases and 4 bases, there was a span of 8 bases. The CDR3 totals 13 residues.

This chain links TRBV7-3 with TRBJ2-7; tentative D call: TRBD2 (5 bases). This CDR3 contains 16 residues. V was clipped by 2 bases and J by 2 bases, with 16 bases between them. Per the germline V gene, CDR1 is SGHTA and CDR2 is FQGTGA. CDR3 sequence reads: CASSLGSDSVTYEQYF. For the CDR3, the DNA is TGTGCCAGCAGCTTAGGGTCGGACTCAGTCACCTACGAGCAGTACTTC. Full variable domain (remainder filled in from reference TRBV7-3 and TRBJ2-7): GAGVSQTPSNKVTEKGKYVELRCDPISGHTALYWYRQSLGQGPEFLIYFQGTGAADDSGLPNDRFFAVRPEGSVSTLKIQRTERGDSAVYLCASSLGSDSVTYEQYFGPGTRLTVT.

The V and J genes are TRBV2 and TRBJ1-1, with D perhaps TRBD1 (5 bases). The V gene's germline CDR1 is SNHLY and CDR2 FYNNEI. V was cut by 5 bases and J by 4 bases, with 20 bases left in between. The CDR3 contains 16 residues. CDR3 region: CASSLLWVRGGTEAFF. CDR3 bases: TGTGCCAGCAGTCTACTTTGGGTCCGGGGGGGCACTGAAGCTTTCTTT.

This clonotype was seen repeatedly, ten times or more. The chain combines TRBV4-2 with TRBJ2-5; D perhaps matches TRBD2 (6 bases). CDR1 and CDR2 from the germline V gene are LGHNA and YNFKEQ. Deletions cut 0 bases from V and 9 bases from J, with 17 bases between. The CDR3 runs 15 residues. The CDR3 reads CASSQEPVAGTAQYF. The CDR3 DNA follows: TGTGCCAGCAGCCAAGAACCGGTGGCGGGGACTGCCCAGTACTTC.

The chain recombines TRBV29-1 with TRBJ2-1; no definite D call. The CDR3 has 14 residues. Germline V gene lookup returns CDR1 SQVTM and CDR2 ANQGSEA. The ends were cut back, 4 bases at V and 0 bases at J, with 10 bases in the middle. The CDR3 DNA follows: TGCAGCGTTGTAGGTCTGAGCTCCTACAATGAGCAGTTCTTC. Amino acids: CSVVGLSSYNEQFF.

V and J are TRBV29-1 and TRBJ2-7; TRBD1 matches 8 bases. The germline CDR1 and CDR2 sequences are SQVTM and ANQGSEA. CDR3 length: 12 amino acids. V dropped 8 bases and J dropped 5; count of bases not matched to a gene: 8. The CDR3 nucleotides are TGCAGCACGAGACAGGGGACCGACGAGCAGTACTTC. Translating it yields CSTRQGTDEQYF.

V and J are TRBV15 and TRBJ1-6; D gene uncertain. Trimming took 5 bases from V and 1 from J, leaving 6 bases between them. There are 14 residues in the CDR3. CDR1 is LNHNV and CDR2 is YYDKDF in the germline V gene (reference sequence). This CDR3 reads CATSGRSYNSPLHF. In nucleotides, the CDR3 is TGTGCCACCAGCGGGCGGTCCTATAATTCACCCCTCCACTTT. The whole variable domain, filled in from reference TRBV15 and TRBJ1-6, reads DAMVIQNPRYQVTQFGKPVTLSCSQTLNHNVMYWYQQKSSQAPKLLFHYYDKDFNNEADTPDNFQSRRPNTSFCFLDIRSPGLGDTAMYLCATSGRSYNSPLHFGNGTRLTVT.

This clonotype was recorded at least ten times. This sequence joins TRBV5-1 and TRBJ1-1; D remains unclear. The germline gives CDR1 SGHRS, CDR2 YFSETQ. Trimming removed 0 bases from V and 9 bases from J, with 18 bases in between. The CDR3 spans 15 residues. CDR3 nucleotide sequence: TGCGCCAGCAGCTTGGATCCTCCTAATAGATCCCAAGCTTTCTTT. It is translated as CASSLDPPNRSQAFF.

This chain's CDR3 is CASRDPGQGFGYTF. The CDR3 nucleotides read TGTGCCAGTAGGGACCCGGGACAGGGGTTTGGCTACACCTTC. The chain uses TRBV19 and TRBJ1-2; TRBD1 agrees at 10 bases. J lost 7 bases, V lost 6 bases, and 8 bases had no gene match. CDR1 is LNHDA, CDR2 SQIVND, per germline (reference sequence). The CDR3 consists of 14 residues.

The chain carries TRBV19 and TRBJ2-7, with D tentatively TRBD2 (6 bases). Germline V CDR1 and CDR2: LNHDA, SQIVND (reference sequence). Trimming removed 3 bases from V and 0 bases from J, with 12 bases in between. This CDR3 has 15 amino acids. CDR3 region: CASSIVAGNSYEQYF. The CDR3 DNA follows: TGTGCCAGTAGTATCGTTGCGGGGAACTCCTACGAGCAGTACTTC.